This T cell receptor (beta chain) was obtained from a study of blood T cells in healthy people across ages. Next came a second PCR, run for about 6 to 12 cycles, which used a sample-barcoded 5' primer along with a J-beta primer mix. Tags on each cDNA molecule came from a template-switch adaptor with 12 random nucleotides. TCRdb re-derived calls from the 5' RACE reads in MiXCR, one entry per CDR3 protein. The sample lists a few hundred thousand distinct CDR3 sequences; roughly 27% were seen once. Study-wide findings and caveats: Naive T cell percentage by flow cytometry tracked strongly with beta diversity. Age advanced and TCR beta diversity per million T cells fell, roughly linearly.

This CDR3 has 11 amino acids. The ends were cut back, 5 bases at V and 4 bases at J, with 5 bases in the middle. Germline loops: CDR1 MDHEN, CDR2 SYDVKM. Points on this clonotype: What it binds is unknown.

With each sample, at least 5 micrograms of total RNA were extracted. Material: blood. This clonotype originated in a woman in her sixties or seventies in good health. The rearrangement uses TRBV28 and TRBJ2-5; no clear D. For the CDR3, the DNA is TGTGCCAGCAGTATCAGAGAGACCCAGTACTTC. Amino acid sequence: CASSIRETQYF. The full variable domain, its missing parts supplied by reference TRBV28 and TRBJ2-5, is DVKVTQSSRYLVKRTGEKVFLECVQDMDHENMFWYRQDPGLGLRLIYFSYDVKMKEKGDIPEGYSVSREKKERFSLILESASTNQTSMYLCASSIRETQYFGPGTRLLVL.